Listed below are T cell receptor beta chains from one sample, sequenced in a study of blood T cell repertoires in COVID-19. The assay was immunoSEQ multiplex PCR, and TCRdb's table has in-frame clones only and misses some. The sample has around 99,000 clones, 90% seen once. The sequencing input was peripheral blood. The source is a man aged 50-60 years with acute or convalescent COVID-19. CDR3s include the opening cysteine and the closing phenylalanine or tryptophan. A D gene is named only where the DNA matches it firmly. Expanded clones are given a class, and other clones once, few, many or no size at all.

J gene	clone size	V gene	D gene	CDR3 DNA	CDR3 protein
TRBJ2-3	.	TRBV7-9	.	TGTGCCAGCAGCTTAGCGGGTACGGGGACTCCTGAATCGTATTTT	CASSLAGTGTPESYF
TRBJ2-7	.	TRBV6-5	TRBD1	TGTGCCAGCAGGTCGGGACAGGAGACCTACGAGCAGTACTTC	CASRSGQETYEQYF
TRBJ1-1	few	TRBV7-8	.	TGTGCCAGCAGCATTCAGGGAGGGGATACTGAAGCTTTCTTT	CASSIQGGDTEAFF
TRBJ1-1	.	TRBV10-3	.	TGTGCCATCAGCCCCAGGGAGGATTACACTGAAGCTTTCTTT	CAISPREDYTEAFF
TRBJ2-1	.	TRBV19	TRBD2	TGTGCCAGTAGTATAGGCAAGGGGACTAGCGGGAGGGCCCAGGATGAGCAGTTCTTC	CASSIGKGTSGRAQDEQFF
TRBJ2-7	.	TRBV3-1/TRBV3-2	.	TGTGCCAGCAGCCAGGAGTCCCAGACAGCCTCCTACGAGCAGTACTTC	CASSQESQTASYEQYF
TRBJ1-6	.	TRBV7-2	.	TGTGCCAGCAGCTCCGCGCCTAGAAATAATTCACCCCTCCACTTT	CASSSAPRNNSPLHF
TRBJ1-5	once	TRBV18	.	TGTGCCAGCTCACCAGGCGGAAATCAGCCCCAGCATTTT	CASSPGGNQPQHF
TRBJ2-7	.	TRBV19	.	TGTGCCAGTAGTTCCCCGGAGGGGGCGAACGAGCAGTACTTC	CASSSPEGANEQYF
TRBJ2-7	few	TRBV10-1	.	TGCGCCAGCAGCCCGGACGGGGGGCCTCGAGAGCAGTACTTC	CASSPDGGPREQYF
TRBJ2-7	once	TRBV29-1	TRBD1	TGCAGCGTCGGGACAGGGGAAGGCTACGAGCAGTACTTC	CSVGTGEGYEQYF
TRBJ1-5	.	TRBV19	TRBD1	TGTGCCAGTAGTATAGCCGGGACAGGGCGGCTGCTGCCCCAGCATTTT	CASSIAGTGRLLPQHF
TRBJ2-1	.	TRBV27	TRBD2	TGTGCCAGCAGTTTATCGGGGCAGGGACTAGAGCAGTTCTTC	CASSLSGQGLEQFF
TRBJ2-3	.	TRBV4-1	TRBD2	TGCGCCAGCAGCCAGCTACTAGCGGGATCCTCCGACGGTACGCAGTATTTT	CASSQLLAGSSDGTQYF
TRBJ1-1	.	TRBV6-6	.	TGTGCCAGCAGACTCGAAAGCCGGGCTTTCTTT	CASRLESRAFF
TRBJ2-7	.	TRBV23-1	TRBD2	TGCGCCAGCAGTCAATTGACTAGCGGGACTCCCGAAGGGGAGCAGTACTTC	CASSQLTSGTPEGEQYF
TRBJ1-5	.	TRBV3-1/TRBV3-2	.	TGTGCCAGCAGCCAAGGGCTTGCAGCGACTCAGCCCCAGCATTTT	CASSQGLAATQPQHF
TRBJ2-1	.	TRBV10-1	TRBD1	TGCGCCAGCAGTGAGAGGGGACAGGTCCATGAGCAGTTCTTC	CASSERGQVHEQFF
TRBJ2-7	few	TRBV4-1	TRBD2	TGCGCCAGCAGCCAAGGGGGACTAGCGGGAGAGGCTACCTACGAGCAGTACTTC	CASSQGGLAGEATYEQYF
TRBJ2-1	.	TRBV2	TRBD2	TGTGCCAGCATGGTAGAGGGCGGGAGCTATGAGCAGTTCTTC	CASMVEGGSYEQFF